A selection of T cell receptor beta chains follows, all from one sample in a study of OX40 agonist ivuxolimab in advanced cancers. The data were produced by immunoSEQ multiplex PCR, yet TCRdb's version contains in-frame clones alone and is incomplete. The sample contains around 99,000 clones, 90% of which appear only once. The material was CD4+ or CD8+ T cells sorted from blood, obtained in a trial of the OX40 agonist ivuxolimab. The receptor source for this set is an adult with an advanced solid tumor such as melanoma, head and neck, liver or kidney cancer. CDR3s include the opening cysteine and the closing phenylalanine or tryptophan. D genes are given only for firm matches. Clone size is not always given. Where it is, it says once, few, many or a class for expanded clones.

NA | TRBJ1-1 | TRBV6-5 | TRBD1 | CASRGQVMNTEAFF | TGTGCCAGCAGGGGACAGGTCATGAACACTGAAGCTTTCTTT
NA | TRBJ2-1 | TRBV6-5 | NA | CASSRSGPINEQFF | TGTGCCAGCAGCCGATCCGGGCCCATCAATGAGCAGTTCTTC
NA | TRBJ2-2 | TRBV15 | NA | CATSRGDTRVNTGELFF | TGTGCCACCAGCAGAGGGGATACCAGGGTGAACACCGGGGAGCTGTTTTTT
NA | TRBJ2-5 | TRBV7-9 | TRBD2 | CASSLSLLAGGETQYF | TGTGCCAGCAGCTTATCCCTACTAGCGGGAGGAGAGACCCAGTACTTC
NA | TRBJ1-2 | TRBV2 | NA | CASSGAGQRGYTF | TGTGCCAGCAGTGGCGCGGGGCAGAGGGGCTACACCTTC
NA | TRBJ2-7 | TRBV28 | NA | CASSLLWGREQYF | TGTGCCAGCAGTTTACTGTGGGGCCGGGAGCAGTACTTC
once | TRBJ1-2 | TRBV5-1 | TRBD1 | CASSLGTGSYYTF | TGCGCCAGCAGCCTCGGGACAGGGAGTTACTACACCTTC
NA | TRBJ1-4 | TRBV7-6 | NA | CASSAARSWTTNEKLFF | TGTGCCAGCAGCGCCGCTAGGTCCTGGACGACTAATGAAAAACTGTTTTTT
NA | TRBJ1-4 | TRBV7-9 | NA | CASSPSAGRASNEKLFF | TGTGCCAGCAGCCCAAGTGCAGGCCGGGCCTCTAATGAAAAACTGTTTTTT
NA | TRBJ2-1 | TRBV18 | NA | CASSPNGGNEQFF | TGTGCCAGCTCACCAAATGGAGGTAATGAGCAGTTCTTC
NA | TRBJ1-3 | TRBV19 | NA | CASSISWGSSGNTIYF | TGTGCCAGTAGTATTTCCTGGGGGAGCTCTGGAAACACCATATATTTT
NA | TRBJ1-5 | TRBV5-1 | TRBD1 | CASSLGDRGQPQHF | TGCGCCAGCAGCTTGGGTGACAGGGGTCAGCCCCAGCATTTT
NA | TRBJ2-3 | TRBV6-5 | TRBD2 | CASSPLAGVRDTQYF | TGTGCCAGCAGTCCCCTAGCGGGAGTCAGAGATACGCAGTATTTT
NA | TRBJ1-2 | TRBV5-6 | NA | CASSPVGGAGGYTF | TGTGCCAGCAGCCCGGTGGGGGGCGCAGGTGGCTACACCTTC
NA | TRBJ2-3 | TRBV5-4 | NA | CASRLESRTDTQYF | TGTGCCAGCCGACTAGAATCCCGCACAGATACGCAGTATTTT
few | TRBJ1-5 | TRBV10-3 | NA | CAISETPLNQPQHF | TGTGCCATCAGTGAGACTCCTCTCAATCAGCCCCAGCATTTT
NA | TRBJ2-7 | TRBV28 | TRBD1 | CASSLWVGQGGGQYF | TGTGCCAGCAGTTTATGGGTGGGACAGGGGGGCGGGCAGTACTTC
once | TRBJ1-3 | TRBV29-1 | TRBD1 | CSVTTGVGNTIYF | TGCAGCGTGACGACAGGGGTAGGAAACACCATATATTTT
NA | TRBJ1-1 | TRBV2 | NA | CASRGTLGTEAFF | TGTGCCAGCAGAGGGACACTTGGCACTGAAGCTTTCTTT
NA | TRBJ2-1 | TRBV5-4 | NA | CASSLDPNQYNEQFF | TGTGCCAGCAGCTTGGACCCGAACCAGTACAATGAGCAGTTCTTC
NA | TRBJ1-2 | TRBV27 | TRBD1 | CASSPWTGLVGVAGYTF | TGTGCCAGCAGTCCCTGGACAGGGCTCGTTGGGGTGGCTGGCTACACCTTC
once | TRBJ1-2 | TRBV5-1 | NA | CASSPNGQAGYGYTF | TGCGCCAGCAGCCCAAACGGGCAGGCCGGATATGGCTACACCTTC
NA | TRBJ2-1 | TRBV19 | NA | CASSDPRGSEQFF | TGTGCCAGTAGCGACCCTCGGGGAAGTGAGCAGTTCTTC
few | TRBJ1-1 | TRBV20-1 | NA | CSASRVEAFF | TGCAGTGCTAGTAGGGTTGAAGCTTTCTTT
NA | TRBJ2-2 | TRBV15 | TRBD1 | CATSRRTGNLANTGELFF | TGTGCCACCAGCAGAAGGACAGGGAACCTCGCGAACACCGGGGAGCTGTTTTTT
NA | TRBJ2-2 | TRBV19 | NA | CASKGPVGNTGELFF | TGTGCCTCCAAAGGGCCGGTGGGAAACACCGGGGAGCTGTTTTTT
NA | TRBJ2-7 | TRBV5-4 | TRBD2 | CASRSSGGHEQYF | TGTGCCAGCAGAAGTAGCGGGGGTCACGAGCAGTACTTC
NA | TRBJ1-2 | TRBV4-1 | NA | CASSQALGGYTF | TGCGCCAGCAGCCAAGCGCTGGGGGGCTACACCTTC
NA | TRBJ2-5 | TRBV5-1 | NA | CASSLWGVPPQETQYF | TGCGCCAGCAGCCTCTGGGGGGTCCCTCCCCAAGAGACCCAGTACTTC
few | TRBJ1-1 | TRBV5-4 | NA | CASSLWPGEAFF | TGTGCCAGCAGCTTGTGGCCAGGTGAAGCTTTCTTT
NA | TRBJ1-1 | TRBV6-1 | TRBD1 | CASSSLGQGDTEAFF | TGTGCCAGCAGTTCTCTGGGACAGGGGGACACTGAAGCTTTCTTT
NA | TRBJ2-1 | TRBV18 | TRBD2 | CASSRFGLAGNEQFF | TGTGCCAGCTCACGATTCGGACTAGCTGGCAATGAGCAGTTCTTC
NA | TRBJ1-6 | TRBV30 | NA | CAWSRRGFGINSPLHF | TGTGCCTGGAGCAGAAGGGGGTTTGGGATTAATTCACCCCTCCACTTT
NA | TRBJ2-3 | TRBV5-1 | NA | CASSPGVEDTQYF | TGCGCCAGCAGCCCCGGGGTTGAGGATACGCAGTATTTT
NA | TRBJ2-3 | TRBV7-2 | NA | CASSFQVLGTDTQYF | TGTGCCAGCAGCTTTCAGGTTCTGGGCACAGATACGCAGTATTTT
NA | TRBJ1-6 | TRBV25-1 | NA | CASSESGLDSPLHF | TGTGCCAGCAGTGAATCGGGCCTGGATTCACCCCTCCACTTT
NA | TRBJ2-3 | TRBV14 | NA | CASSQLGIPDTQYF | TGTGCCAGCAGCCAACTGGGAATCCCAGATACGCAGTATTTT
NA | TRBJ2-2 | TRBV10-3 | TRBD2 | CATALRLAGAPNTGELFF | TGTGCCACCGCGTTAAGACTAGCGGGGGCCCCGAACACCGGGGAGCTGTTTTTT
once | TRBJ2-2 | TRBV7-7 | TRBD2 | CASSLGDYGTGELFF | TGTGCCAGCAGCTTAGGGGACTATGGCACCGGGGAGCTGTTTTTT
NA | TRBJ1-6 | TRBV5-1 | NA | CASSPGVPGSPLHF | TGCGCCAGCAGCCCCGGGGTTCCAGGTTCACCCCTCCACTTT